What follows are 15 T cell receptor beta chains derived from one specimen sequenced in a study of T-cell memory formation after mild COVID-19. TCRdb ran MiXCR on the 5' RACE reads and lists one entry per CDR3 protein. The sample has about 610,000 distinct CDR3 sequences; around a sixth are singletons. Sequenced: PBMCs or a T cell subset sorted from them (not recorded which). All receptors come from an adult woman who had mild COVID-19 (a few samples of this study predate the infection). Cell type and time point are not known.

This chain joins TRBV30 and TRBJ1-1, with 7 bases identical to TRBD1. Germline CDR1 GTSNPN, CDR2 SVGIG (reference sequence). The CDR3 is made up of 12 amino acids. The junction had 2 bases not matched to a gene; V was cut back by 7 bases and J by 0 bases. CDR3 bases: TGTGCCTTGACAGGGATGAACACTGAAGCTTTCTTT. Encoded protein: CALTGMNTEAFF.

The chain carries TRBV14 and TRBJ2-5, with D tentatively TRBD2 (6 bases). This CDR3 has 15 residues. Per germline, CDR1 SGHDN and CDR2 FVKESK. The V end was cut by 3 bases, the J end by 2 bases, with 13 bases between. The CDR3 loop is CASSHGSSAQETQYF. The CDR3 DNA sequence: TGTGCCAGCAGCCACGGGTCTAGCGCACAAGAGACCCAGTACTTC.

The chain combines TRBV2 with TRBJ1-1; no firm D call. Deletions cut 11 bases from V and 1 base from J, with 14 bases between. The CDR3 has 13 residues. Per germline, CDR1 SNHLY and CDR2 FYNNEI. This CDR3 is CAGWAGGNTEAFF. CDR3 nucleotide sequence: TGTGCCGGGTGGGCCGGCGGGAACACTGAAGCTTTCTTT.

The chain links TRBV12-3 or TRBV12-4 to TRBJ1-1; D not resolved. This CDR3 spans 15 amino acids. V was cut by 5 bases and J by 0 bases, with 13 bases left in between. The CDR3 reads CASSELGYMNTEAFF. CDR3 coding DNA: TGTGCCAGCAGTGAGCTAGGATATATGAACACTGAAGCTTTCTTT.

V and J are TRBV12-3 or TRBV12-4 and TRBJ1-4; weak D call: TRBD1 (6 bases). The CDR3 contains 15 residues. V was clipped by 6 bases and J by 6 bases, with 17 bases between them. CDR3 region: CASRQTGMSDEKLFF. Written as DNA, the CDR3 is TGTGCCAGCAGGCAAACAGGGATGAGTGATGAAAAACTGTTTTTT.

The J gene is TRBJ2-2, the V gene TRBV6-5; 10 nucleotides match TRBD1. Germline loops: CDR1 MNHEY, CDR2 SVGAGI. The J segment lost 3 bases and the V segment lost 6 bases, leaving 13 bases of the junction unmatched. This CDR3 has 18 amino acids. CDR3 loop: CASRTGGPPLAHTGELFF. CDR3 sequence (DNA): TGTGCCAGCAGGACAGGGGGCCCTCCCCTGGCCCACACCGGGGAGCTGTTTTTT.

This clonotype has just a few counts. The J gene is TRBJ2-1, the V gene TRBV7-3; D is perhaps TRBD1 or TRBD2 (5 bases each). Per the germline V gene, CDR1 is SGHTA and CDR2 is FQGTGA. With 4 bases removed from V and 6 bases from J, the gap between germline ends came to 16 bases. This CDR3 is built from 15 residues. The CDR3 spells CASSSEGTAVNEQFF. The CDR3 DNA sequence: TGTGCCAGCAGCTCCGAAGGGACGGCGGTCAATGAGCAGTTCTTC.

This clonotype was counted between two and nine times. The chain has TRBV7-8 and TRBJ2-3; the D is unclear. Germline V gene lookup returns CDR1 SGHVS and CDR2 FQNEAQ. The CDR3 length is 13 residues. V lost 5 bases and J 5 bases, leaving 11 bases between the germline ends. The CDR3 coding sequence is TGTGCCAGCAGCCCCCTGGGCCAAGATACGCAGTATTTT. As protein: CASSPLGQDTQYF.

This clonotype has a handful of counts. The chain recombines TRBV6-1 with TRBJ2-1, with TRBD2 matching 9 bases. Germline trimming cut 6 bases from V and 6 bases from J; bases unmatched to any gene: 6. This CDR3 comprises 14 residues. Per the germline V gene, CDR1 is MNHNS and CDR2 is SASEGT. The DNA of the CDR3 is TGTGCCAGCAGGTTAAGCGGGAGGACCAATGAGCAGTTCTTC. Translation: CASRLSGRTNEQFF.

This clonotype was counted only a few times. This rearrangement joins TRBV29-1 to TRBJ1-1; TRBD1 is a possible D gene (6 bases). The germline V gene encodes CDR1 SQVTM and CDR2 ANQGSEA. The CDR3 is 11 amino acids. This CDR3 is CTQGMNTEAFF. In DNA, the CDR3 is TGCACACAGGGTATGAACACTGAAGCTTTCTTT.

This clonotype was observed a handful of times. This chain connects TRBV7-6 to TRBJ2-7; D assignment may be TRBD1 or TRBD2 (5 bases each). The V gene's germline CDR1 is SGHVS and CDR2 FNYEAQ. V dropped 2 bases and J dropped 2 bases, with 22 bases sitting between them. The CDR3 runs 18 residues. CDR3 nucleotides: TGTGCCAGCAGCTTATGGCCCTCGGGGCCTAAATCCACCTACGAGCAGTACTTC. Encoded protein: CASSLWPSGPKSTYEQYF. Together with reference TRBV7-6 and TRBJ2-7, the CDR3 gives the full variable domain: GAGVSQSPRYKVTKRGQDVALRCDPISGHVSLYWYRQALGQGPEFLTYFNYEAQQDKSGLPNDRFSAERPEGSISTLTIQRTEQRDSAMYRCASSLWPSGPKSTYEQYFGPGTRLTVT.

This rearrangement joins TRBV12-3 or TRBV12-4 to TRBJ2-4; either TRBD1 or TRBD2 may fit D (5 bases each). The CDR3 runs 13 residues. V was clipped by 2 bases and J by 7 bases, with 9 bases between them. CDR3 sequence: CASSLNWDNIQYF. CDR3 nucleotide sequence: TGTGCCAGCAGTTTAAACTGGGACAACATTCAGTACTTC.

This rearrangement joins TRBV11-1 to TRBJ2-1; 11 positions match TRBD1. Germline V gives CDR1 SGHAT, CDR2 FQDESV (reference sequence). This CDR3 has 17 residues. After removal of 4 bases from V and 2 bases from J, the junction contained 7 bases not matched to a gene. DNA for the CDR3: TGTGCCAGCAGCTCCGGACAGGGGGCGACCCCCTACAATGAGCAGTTCTTC. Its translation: CASSSGQGATPYNEQFF.

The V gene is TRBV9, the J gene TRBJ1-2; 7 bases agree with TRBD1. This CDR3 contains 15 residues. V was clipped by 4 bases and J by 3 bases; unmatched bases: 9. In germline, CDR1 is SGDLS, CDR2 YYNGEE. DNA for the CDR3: TGTGCCAGCAGCTTTCACAGGGGACTCGACTATGGCTACACCTTC. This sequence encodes CASSFHRGLDYGYTF. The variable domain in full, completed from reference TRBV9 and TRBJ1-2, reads DSGVTQTPKHLITATGQRVTLRCSPRSGDLSVYWYQQSLDQGLQFLIQYYNGEERAKGNILERFSAQQFPDLHSELNLSSLELGDSALYFCASSFHRGLDYGYTFGSGTRLTVV.

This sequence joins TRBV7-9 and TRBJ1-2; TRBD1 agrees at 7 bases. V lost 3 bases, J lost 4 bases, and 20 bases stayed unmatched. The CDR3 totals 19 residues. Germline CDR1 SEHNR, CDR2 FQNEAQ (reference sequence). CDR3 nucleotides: TGTGCCAGCAGCTTTTTCGTCAGCCCAGACAGGGCCGAAGGCTATGGCTACACCTTC. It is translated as CASSFFVSPDRAEGYGYTF.